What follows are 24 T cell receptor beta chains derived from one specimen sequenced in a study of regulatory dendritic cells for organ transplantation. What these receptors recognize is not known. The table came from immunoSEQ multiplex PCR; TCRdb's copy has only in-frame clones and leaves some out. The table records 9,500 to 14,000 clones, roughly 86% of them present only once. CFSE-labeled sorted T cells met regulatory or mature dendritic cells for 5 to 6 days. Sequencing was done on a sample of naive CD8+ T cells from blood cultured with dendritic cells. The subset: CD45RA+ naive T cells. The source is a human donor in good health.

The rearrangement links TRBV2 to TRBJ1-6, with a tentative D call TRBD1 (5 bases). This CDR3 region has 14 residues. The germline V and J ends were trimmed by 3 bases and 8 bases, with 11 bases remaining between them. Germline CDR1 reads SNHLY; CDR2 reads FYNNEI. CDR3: CASSEGTGHSPLHF. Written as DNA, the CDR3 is TGTGCCAGCAGTGAGGGGACTGGGCATTCACCCCTCCACTTT.

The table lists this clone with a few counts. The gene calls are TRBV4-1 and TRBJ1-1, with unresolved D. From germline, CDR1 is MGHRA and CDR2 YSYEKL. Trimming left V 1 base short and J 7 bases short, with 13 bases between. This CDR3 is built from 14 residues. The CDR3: CASSQVDGDGEAFF. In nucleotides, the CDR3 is TGCGCCAGCAGCCAAGTGGATGGTGATGGTGAAGCTTTCTTT.

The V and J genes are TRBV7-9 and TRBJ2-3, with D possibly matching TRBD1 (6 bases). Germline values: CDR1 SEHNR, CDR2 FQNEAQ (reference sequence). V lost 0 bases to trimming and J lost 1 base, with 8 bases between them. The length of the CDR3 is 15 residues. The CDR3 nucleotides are TGTGCCAGCAGCTTAGCACAGGGAGGCACAGATACGCAGTATTTT. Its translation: CASSLAQGGTDTQYF.

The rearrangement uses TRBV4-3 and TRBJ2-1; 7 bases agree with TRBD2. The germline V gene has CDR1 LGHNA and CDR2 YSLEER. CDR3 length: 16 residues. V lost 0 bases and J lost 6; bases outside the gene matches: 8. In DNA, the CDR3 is TGCGCCAGCAGCCAAGATTTCACTAGCGCTGGCAATGAGCAGTTCTTC. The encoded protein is CASSQDFTSAGNEQFF.

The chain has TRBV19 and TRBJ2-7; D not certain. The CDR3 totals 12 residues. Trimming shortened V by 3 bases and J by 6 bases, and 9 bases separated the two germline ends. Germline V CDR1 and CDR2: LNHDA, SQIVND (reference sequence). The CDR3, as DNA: TGTGCCAGTAGTATCGCCGCTGGCGAGCAGTACTTC. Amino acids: CASSIAAGEQYF.

CDR3 nucleotide sequence: TGTGCCAGCAGCTCACCGTACCACCGGGATTCTGGGGCCAACGTCCTGACTTTC. It translates to CASSSPYHRDSGANVLTF. The chain employs TRBV7-9 and TRBJ2-6; D might be TRBD2 (5 bases). The germline V gene has CDR1 SEHNR and CDR2 FQNEAQ (reference sequence). The CDR3 is 18 amino acids. V was trimmed by 4 bases and J by 1 base, leaving 17 bases between them. Full variable domain (remainder filled in from reference TRBV7-9 and TRBJ2-6): DTGVSQNPRHKITKRGQNVTFRCDPISEHNRLYWYRQTLGQGPEFLTYFQNEAQLEKSRLLSDRFSAERPKGSFSTLEIQRTEQGDSAMYLCASSSPYHRDSGANVLTFGAGSRLTVL.

The CDR3 reads CASSQEGGYEQYF. The CDR3 DNA follows: TGCGCCAGCAGCCAAGAAGGCGGGTACGAGCAGTACTTC. J is TRBJ2-7 and V is TRBV4-3, with TRBD2 as a possible D gene (5 bases). Trimming removed 0 bases from V and 4 bases from J, with 7 bases in between. CDR1 and CDR2 from the germline V gene are LGHNA and YSLEER. The CDR3 loop spans 13 amino acids.

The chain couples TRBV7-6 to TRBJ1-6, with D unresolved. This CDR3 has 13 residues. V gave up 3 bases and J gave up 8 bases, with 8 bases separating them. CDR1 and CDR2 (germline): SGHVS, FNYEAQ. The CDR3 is CASSFKSDSPLHF. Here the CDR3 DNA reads TGTGCCAGCAGCTTCAAATCCGATTCACCCCTCCACTTT. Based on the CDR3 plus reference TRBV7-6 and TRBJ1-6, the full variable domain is GAGVSQSPRYKVTKRGQDVALRCDPISGHVSLYWYRQALGQGPEFLTYFNYEAQQDKSGLPNDRFSAERPEGSISTLTIQRTEQRDSAMYRCASSFKSDSPLHFGNGTRLTVT.

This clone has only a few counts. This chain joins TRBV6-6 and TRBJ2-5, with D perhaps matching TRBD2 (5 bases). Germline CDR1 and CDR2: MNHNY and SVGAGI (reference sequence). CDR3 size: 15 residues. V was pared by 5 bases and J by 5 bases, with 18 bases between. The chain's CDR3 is CASSAGLSPGETQYF. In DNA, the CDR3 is TGTGCCAGCAGTGCCGGACTTTCGCCCGGGGAGACCCAGTACTTC.

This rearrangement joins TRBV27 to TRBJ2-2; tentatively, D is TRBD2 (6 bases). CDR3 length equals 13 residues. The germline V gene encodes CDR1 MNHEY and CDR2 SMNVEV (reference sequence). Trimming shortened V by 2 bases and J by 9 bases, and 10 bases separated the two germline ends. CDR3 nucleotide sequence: TGTGCCAGCAGTTTAGGGGGGAAATGGGAGCTGTTTTTT. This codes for CASSLGGKWELFF.

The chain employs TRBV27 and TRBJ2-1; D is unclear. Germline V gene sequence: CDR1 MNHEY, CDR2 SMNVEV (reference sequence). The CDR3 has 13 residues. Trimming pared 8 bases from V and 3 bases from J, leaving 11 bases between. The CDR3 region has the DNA TGTGCCAGCGGGCGAAGTAGCTACAATGAGCAGTTCTTC. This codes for CASGRSSYNEQFF.

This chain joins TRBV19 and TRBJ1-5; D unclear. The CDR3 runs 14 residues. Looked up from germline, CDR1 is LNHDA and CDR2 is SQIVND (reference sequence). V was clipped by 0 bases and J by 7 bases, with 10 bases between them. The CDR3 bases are TGTGCCAGTAGTATAGATCCTTCGACACAGCCCCAGCATTTT. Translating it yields CASSIDPSTQPQHF.

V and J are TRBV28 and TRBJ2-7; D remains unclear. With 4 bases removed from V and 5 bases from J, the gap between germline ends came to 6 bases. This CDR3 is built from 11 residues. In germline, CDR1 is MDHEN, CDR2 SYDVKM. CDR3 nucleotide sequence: TGTGCCAGCAGTTGGGTAAACGAGCAGTACTTC. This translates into CASSWVNEQYF.

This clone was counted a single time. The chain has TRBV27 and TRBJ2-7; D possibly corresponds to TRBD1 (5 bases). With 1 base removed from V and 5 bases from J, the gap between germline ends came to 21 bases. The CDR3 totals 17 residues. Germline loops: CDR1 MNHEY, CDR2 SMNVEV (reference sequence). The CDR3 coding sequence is TGTGCCAGCAGTTTATACCCCCCCGTAGGCAGGGTAGACGAGCAGTACTTC. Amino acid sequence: CASSLYPPVGRVDEQYF.

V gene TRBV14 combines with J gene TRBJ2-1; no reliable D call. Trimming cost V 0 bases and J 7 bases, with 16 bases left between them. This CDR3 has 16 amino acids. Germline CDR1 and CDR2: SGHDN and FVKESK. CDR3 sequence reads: CASSQEAWGYGNEQFF. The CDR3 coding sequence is TGTGCCAGCAGCCAAGAAGCCTGGGGTTATGGGAATGAGCAGTTCTTC.

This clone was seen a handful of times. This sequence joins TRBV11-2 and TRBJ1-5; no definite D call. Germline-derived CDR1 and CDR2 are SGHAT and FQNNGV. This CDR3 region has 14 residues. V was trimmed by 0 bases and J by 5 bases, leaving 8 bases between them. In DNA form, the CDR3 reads TGTGCCAGCAGCTTAGATAACAGATATCAGCCCCAGCATTTT. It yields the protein CASSLDNRYQPQHF.

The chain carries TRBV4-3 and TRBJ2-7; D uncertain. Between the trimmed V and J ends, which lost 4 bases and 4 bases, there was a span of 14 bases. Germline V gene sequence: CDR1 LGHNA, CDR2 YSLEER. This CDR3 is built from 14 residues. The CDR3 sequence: CASSPEDGKYEQYF. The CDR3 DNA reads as TGCGCCAGCAGCCCCGAGGACGGAAAATACGAGCAGTACTTC.

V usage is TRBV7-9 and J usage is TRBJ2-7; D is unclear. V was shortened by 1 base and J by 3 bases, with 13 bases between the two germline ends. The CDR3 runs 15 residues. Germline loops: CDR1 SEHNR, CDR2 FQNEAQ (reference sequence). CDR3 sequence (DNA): TGTGCCAGCAGCTTAGACCGATCCATAGGCTACGAGCAGTACTTC. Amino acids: CASSLDRSIGYEQYF.

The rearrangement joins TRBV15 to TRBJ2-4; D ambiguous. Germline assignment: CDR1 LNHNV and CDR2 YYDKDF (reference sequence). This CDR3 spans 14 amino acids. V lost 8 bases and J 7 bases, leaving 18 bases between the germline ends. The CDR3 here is CATGVKGRDNIQYF. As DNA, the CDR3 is TGTGCCACCGGGGTCAAAGGAAGAGACAACATTCAGTACTTC.

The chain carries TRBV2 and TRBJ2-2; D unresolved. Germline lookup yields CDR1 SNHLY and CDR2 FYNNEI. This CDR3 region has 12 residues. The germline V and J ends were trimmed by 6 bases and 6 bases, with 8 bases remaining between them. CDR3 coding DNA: TGTGCCAGCAGCCTAGGTCCCGGGGAGCTGTTTTTT. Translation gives CASSLGPGELFF.

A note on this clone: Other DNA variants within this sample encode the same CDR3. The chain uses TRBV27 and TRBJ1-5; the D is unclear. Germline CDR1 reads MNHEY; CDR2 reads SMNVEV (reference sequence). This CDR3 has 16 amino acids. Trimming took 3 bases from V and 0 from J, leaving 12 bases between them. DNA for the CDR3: TGTGCCAGCAGTTTCGGACGGCCCTATAGCAATCAGCCCCAGCATTTT. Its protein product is CASSFGRPYSNQPQHF.

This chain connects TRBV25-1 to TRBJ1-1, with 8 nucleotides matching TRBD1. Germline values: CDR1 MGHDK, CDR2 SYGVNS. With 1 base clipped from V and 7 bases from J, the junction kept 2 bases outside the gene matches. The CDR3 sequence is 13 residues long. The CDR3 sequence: CASSELGTGEAFF. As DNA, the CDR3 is TGTGCCAGCAGTGAATTGGGGACAGGTGAAGCTTTCTTT.

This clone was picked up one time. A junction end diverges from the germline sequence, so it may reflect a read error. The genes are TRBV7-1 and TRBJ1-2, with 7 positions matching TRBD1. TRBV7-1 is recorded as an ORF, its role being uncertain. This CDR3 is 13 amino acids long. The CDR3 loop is CASSSGGGYGYTF. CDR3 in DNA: TGTGCCAGCAGTTCAGGGGGTGGTTATGGCTACACCTTC.

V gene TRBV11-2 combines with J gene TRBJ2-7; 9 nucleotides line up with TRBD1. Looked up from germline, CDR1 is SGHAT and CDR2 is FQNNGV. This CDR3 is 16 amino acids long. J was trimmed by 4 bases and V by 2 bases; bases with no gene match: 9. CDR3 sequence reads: CASSLLRGQGSYEQYF. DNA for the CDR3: TGTGCCAGCAGCTTATTACGGGGACAGGGTAGTTACGAGCAGTACTTC.